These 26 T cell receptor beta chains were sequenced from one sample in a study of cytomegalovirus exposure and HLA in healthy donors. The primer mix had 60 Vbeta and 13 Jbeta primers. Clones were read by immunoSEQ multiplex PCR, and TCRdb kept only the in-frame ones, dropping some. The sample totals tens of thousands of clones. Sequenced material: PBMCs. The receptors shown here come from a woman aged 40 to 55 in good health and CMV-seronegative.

The CDR3 coding sequence is TGCAGTGCTAGCGCCACACTGGGACTCACCTTC. Translating it yields CSASATLGLTF. V gene TRBV20-1 combines with J gene TRBJ1-2, with D possibly being TRBD1 (5 bases). Germline V gene data show CDR1 as DFQATT and CDR2 as SNEGSKA (reference sequence). CDR3 length equals 11 residues. V lost 3 bases and J 13 bases, leaving 15 bases between the germline ends.

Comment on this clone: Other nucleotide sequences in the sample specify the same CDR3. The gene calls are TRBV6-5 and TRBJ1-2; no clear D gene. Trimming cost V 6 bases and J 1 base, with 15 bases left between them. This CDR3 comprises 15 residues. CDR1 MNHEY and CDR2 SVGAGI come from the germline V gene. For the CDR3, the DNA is TGTGCCAGCAGCTACCTTACGGGGTTTAACTATGGCTACACCTTC. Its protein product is CASSYLTGFNYGYTF.

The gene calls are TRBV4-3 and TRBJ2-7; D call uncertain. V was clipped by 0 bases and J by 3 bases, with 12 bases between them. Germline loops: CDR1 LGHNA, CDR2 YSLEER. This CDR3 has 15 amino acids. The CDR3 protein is CASSQDPAVIYEQYF. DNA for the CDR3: TGCGCCAGCAGCCAAGATCCTGCGGTCATCTACGAGCAGTACTTC.

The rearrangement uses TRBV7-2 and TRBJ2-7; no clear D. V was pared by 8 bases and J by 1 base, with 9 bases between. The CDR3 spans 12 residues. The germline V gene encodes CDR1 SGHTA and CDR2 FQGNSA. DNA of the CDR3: TGTGCCAGCTCTCGAGGATCCTACGAGCAGTACTTC. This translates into CASSRGSYEQYF.

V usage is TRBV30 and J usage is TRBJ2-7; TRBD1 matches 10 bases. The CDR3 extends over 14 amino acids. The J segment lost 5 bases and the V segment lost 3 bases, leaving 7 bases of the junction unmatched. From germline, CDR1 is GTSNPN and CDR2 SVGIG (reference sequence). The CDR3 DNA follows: TGTGCCTGGAGGACCGGGACAGGGGACCACGAGCAGTACTTC. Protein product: CAWRTGTGDHEQYF. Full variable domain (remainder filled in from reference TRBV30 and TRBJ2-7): SQTIHQWPATLVQPVGSPLSLECTVEGTSNPNLYWYRQAAGRGLQLLFYSVGIGQISSEVPQNLSASRPQDRQFILSSKKLLLSDSGFYLCAWRTGTGDHEQYFGPGTRLTVT.

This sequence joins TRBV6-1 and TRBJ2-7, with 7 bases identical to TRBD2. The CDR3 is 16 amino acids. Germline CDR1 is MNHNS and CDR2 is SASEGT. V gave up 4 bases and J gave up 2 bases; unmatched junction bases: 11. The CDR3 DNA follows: TGTGCCAGCAGTGCCCTTGGCGGGAGTGGTCCCTACGAGCAGTACTTC. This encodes CASSALGGSGPYEQYF.

The CDR3: CASSLRDYRTDTQYF. DNA of the CDR3: TGCGCCAGCAGCCTCCGGGACTACCGCACAGATACGCAGTATTTT. The chain joins TRBV5-1 to TRBJ2-3; 7 nucleotides match TRBD2. The V segment lost 4 bases and the J segment 1 base; nucleotides outside the gene matches: 6. The V gene's germline CDR1 is SGHRS and CDR2 YFSETQ. This CDR3 has 15 amino acids.

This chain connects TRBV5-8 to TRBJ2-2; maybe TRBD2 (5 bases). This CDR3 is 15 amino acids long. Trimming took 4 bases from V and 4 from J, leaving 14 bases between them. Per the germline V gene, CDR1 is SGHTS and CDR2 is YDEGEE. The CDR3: CASSHTRKTTGELFF. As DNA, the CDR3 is TGTGCCAGCAGCCACACTAGGAAGACCACCGGGGAGCTGTTTTTT. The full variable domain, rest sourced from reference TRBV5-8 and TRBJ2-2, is EAGVTQSPTHLIKTRGQQATLRCSPISGHTSVYWYQQALGLGLQFLLWYDEGEERNRGNFPPRFSGRQFPNYSSELNVNALELEDSALYLCASSHTRKTTGELFFGEGSRLTVL.

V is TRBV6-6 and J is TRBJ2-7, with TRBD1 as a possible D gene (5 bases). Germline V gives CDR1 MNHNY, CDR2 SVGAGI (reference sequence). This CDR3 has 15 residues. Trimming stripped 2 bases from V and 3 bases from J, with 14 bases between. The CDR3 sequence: CASSYQGGPGYEQYF. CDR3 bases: TGTGCCAGCAGTTACCAGGGTGGCCCCGGCTACGAGCAGTACTTC.

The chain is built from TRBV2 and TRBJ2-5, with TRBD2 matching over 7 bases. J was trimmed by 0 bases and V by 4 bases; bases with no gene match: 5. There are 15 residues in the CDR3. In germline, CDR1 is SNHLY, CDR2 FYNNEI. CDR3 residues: CASSAGTTYQETQYF. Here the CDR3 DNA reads TGTGCCAGCAGTGCCGGGACTACGTACCAAGAGACCCAGTACTTC.

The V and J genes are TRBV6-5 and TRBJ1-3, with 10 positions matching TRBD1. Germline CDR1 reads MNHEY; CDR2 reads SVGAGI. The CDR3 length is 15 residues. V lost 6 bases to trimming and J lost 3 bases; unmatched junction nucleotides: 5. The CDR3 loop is CASSRQGAGGNTIYF. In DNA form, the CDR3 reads TGTGCCAGCAGCCGACAGGGGGCAGGTGGAAACACCATATATTTT.

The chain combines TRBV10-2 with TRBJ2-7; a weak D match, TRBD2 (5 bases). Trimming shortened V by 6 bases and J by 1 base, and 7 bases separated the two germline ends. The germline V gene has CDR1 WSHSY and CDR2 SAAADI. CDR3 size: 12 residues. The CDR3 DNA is TGCGCCAGCAGGGACTTATCCTACGAGCAGTACTTC. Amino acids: CASRDLSYEQYF.

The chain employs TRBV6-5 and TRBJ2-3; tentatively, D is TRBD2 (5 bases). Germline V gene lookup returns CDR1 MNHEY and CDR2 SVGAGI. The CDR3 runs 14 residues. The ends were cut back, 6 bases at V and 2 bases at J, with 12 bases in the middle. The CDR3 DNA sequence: TGTGCCAGCAGGAGAGCGGCAGCCACAGATACGCAGTATTTT. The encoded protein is CASRRAAATDTQYF.

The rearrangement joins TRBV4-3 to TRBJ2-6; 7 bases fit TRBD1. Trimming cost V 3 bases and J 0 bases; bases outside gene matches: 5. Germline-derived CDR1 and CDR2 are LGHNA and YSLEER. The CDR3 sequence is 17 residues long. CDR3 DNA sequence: TGCGCCAGCAGCCACCATGGGGACAGCTCTGGGGCCAACGTCCTGACTTTC. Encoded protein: CASSHHGDSSGANVLTF.

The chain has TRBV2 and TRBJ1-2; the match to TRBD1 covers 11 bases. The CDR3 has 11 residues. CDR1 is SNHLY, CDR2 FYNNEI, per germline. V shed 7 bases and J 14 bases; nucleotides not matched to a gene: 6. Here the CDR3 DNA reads TGTGCCAGCAACAGGACAGGGGGCCTAACCTTC. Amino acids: CASNRTGGLTF.

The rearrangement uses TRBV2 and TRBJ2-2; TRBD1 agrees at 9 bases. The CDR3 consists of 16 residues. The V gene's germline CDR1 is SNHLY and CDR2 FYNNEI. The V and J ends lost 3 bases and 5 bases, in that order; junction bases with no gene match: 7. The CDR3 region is CASSELGTGNTGELFF. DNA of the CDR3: TGTGCCAGCAGTGAGTTAGGGACAGGGAATACCGGGGAGCTGTTTTTT. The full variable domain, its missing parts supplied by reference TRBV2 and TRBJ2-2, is EPEVTQTPSHQVTQMGQEVILRCVPISNHLYFYWYRQILGQKVEFLVSFYNNEISEKSEIFDDQFSVERPDGSNFTLKIRSTKLEDSAMYFCASSELGTGNTGELFFGEGSRLTVL.

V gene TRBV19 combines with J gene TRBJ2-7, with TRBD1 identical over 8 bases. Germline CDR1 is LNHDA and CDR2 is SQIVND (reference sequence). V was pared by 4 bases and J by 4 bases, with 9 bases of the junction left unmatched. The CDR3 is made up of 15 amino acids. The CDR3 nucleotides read TGTGCCAGTAGTACCAGGACAGGGAGTCCGTACGAGCAGTACTTC. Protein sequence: CASSTRTGSPYEQYF.

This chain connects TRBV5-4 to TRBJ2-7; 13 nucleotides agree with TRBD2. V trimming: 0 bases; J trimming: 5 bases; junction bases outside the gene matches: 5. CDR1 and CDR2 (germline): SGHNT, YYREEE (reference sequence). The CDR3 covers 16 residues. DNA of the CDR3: TGTGCCAGCAGCTTGGGAGGACTAGCGGGAGTTAACGAGCAGTACTTC. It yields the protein CASSLGGLAGVNEQYF.

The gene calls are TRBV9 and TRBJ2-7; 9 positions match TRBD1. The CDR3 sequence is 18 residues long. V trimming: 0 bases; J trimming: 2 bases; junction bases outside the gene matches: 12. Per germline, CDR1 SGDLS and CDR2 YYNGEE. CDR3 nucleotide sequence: TGTGCCAGCAGCGTAGAGGGGGGAGGGGGACAGGGCGCCTACGAGCAGTACTTC. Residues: CASSVEGGGGQGAYEQYF.

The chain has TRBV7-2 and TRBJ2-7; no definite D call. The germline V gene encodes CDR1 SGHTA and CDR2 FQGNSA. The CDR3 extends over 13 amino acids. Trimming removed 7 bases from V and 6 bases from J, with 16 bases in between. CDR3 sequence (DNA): TGTGCCAGCACTACGGCCGCGAGAGGCGAGCAGTACTTC. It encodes CASTTAARGEQYF.

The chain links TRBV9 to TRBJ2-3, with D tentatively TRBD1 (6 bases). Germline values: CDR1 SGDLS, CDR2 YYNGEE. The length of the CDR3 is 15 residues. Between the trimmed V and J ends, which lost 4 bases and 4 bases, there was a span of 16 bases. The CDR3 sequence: CASSPSEGVADTQYF. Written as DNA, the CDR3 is TGTGCCAGCAGCCCTAGTGAGGGGGTCGCAGATACGCAGTATTTT.

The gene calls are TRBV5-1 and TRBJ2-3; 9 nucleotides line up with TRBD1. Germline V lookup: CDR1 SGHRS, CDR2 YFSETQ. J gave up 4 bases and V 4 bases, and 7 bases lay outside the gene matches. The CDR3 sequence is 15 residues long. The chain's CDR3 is CASSQGQGIADTQYF. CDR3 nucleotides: TGCGCCAGCAGCCAAGGACAGGGGATAGCAGATACGCAGTATTTT.

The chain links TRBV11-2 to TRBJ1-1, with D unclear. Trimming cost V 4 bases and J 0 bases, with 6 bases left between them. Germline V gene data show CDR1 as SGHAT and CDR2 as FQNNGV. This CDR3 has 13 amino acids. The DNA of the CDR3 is TGTGCCAGCAGCTCTAAACTGAACACTGAAGCTTTCTTT. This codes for CASSSKLNTEAFF.

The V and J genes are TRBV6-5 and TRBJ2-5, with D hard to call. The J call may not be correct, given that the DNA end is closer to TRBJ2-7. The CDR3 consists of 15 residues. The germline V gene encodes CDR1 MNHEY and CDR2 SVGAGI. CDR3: CASSYSDPTLYEQYF. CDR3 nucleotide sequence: TGTGCCAGCAGTTACTCAGATCCTACCCTCTACGAGCAGTACTTC.

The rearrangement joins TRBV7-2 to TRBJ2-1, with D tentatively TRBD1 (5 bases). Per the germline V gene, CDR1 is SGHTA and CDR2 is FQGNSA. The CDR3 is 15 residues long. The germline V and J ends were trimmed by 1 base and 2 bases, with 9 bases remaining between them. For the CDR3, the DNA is TGTGCCAGCAGCTTAGAGAGGACAACCTACAATGAGCAGTTCTTC. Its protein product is CASSLERTTYNEQFF.

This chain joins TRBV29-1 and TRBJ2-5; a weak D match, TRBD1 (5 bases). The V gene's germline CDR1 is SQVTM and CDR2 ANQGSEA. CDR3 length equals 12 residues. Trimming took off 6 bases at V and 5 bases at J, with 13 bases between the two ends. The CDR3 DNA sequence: TGCAGCGTCACGACGAAGGGGGAGACCCAGTACTTC. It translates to CSVTTKGETQYF.